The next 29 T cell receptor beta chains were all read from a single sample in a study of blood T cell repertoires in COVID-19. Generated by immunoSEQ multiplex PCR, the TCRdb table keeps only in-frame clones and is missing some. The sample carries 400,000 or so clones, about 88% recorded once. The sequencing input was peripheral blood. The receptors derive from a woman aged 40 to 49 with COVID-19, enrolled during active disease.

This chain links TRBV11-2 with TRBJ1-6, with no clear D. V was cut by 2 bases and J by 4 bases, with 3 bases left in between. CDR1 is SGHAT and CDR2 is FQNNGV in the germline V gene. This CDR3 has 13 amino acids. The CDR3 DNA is TGTGCCAGCAGCTTACAGTATAATTCACCCCTCCACTTT. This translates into CASSLQYNSPLHF.

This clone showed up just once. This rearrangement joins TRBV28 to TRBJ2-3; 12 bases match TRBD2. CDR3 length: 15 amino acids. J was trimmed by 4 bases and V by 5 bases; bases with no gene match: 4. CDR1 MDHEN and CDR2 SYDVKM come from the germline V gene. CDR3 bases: TGTGCCAGCAGTCAACTAGCGGGGGGTGCAGATACGCAGTATTTT. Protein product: CASSQLAGGADTQYF.

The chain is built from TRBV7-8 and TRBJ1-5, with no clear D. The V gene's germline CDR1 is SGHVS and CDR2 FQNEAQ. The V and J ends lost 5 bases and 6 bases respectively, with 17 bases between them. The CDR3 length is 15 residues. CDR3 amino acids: CASSPSLLRGQPQHF. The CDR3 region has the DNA TGTGCCAGCAGCCCCTCGTTGCTACGGGGTCAGCCCCAGCATTTT.

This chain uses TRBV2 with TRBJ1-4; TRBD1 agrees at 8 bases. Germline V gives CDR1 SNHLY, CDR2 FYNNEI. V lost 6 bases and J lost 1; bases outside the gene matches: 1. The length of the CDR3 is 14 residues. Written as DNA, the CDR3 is TGTGCCAGCAGCGACAGGGGAACTAATGAAAAACTGTTTTTT. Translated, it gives CASSDRGTNEKLFF.

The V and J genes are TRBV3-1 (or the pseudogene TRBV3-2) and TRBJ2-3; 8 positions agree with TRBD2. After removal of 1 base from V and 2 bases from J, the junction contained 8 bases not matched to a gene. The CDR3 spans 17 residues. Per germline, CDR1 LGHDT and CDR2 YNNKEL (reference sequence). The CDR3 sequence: CASSQGASGRHTDTQYF. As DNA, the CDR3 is TGTGCCAGCAGCCAAGGGGCTAGCGGGCGCCACACAGATACGCAGTATTTT.

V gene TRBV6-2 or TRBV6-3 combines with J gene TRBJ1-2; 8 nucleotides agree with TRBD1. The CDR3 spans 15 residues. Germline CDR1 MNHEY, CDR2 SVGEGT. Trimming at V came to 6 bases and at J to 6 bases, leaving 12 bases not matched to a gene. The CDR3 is CASSPRTGMTHGYTF. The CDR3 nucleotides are TGTGCCAGCAGCCCCCGGACAGGGATGACTCATGGCTACACCTTC.

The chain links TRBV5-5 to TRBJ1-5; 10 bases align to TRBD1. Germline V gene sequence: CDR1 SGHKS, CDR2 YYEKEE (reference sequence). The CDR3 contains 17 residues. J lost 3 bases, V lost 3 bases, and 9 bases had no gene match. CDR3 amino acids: CASSSPGQGFLNQPQHF. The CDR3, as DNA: TGTGCCAGCAGCTCCCCGGGACAGGGGTTCCTCAATCAGCCCCAGCATTTT.

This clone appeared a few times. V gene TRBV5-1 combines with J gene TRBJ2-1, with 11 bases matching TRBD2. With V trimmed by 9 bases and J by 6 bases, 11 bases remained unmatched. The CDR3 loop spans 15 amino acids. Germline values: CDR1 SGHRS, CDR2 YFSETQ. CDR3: CATGLAASSPNEQFF. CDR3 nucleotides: TGCGCCACGGGACTAGCGGCCTCCTCCCCCAATGAGCAGTTCTTC.

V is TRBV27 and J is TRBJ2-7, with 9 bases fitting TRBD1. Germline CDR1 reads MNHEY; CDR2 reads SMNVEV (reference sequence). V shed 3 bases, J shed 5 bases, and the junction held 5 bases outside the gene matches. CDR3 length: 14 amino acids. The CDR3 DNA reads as TGTGCCAGCAGTTTCGACAGGGGGTCCCACGAGCAGTACTTC. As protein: CASSFDRGSHEQYF.

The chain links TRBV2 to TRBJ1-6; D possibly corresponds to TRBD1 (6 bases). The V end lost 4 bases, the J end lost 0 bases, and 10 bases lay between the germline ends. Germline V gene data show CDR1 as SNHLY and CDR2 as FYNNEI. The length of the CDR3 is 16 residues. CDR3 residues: CASSATGRSYNSPLHF. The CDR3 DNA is TGTGCCAGCAGTGCGACAGGACGCTCCTATAATTCACCCCTCCACTTT.

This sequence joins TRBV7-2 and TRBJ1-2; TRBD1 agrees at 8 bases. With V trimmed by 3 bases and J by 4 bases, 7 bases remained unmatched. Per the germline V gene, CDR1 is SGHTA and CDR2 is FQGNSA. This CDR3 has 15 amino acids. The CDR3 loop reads CASSFSQGAFYGYTF. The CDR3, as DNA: TGTGCCAGCAGCTTTTCCCAGGGGGCTTTCTATGGCTACACCTTC.

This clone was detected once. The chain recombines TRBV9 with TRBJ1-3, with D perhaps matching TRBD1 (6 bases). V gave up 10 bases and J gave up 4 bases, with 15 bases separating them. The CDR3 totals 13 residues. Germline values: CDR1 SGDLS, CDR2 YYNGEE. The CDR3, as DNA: TGTGCCTCCACGCGGGGGGCAGGAAACACCATATATTTT. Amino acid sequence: CASTRGAGNTIYF.

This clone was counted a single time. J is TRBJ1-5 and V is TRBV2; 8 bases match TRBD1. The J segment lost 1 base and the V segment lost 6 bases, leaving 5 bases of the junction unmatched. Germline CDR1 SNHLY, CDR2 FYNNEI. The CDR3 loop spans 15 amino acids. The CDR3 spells CASRVGQASNQPQHF. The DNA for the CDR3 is TGTGCCAGCAGAGTGGGACAGGCGAGCAATCAGCCCCAGCATTTT.

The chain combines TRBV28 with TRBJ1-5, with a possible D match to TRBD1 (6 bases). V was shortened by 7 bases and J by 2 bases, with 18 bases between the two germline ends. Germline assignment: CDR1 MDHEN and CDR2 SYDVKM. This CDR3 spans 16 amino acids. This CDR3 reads CASTLRGGTGNQPQHF. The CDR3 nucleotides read TGTGCCAGCACTCTAAGGGGGGGGACGGGCAATCAGCCCCAGCATTTT.

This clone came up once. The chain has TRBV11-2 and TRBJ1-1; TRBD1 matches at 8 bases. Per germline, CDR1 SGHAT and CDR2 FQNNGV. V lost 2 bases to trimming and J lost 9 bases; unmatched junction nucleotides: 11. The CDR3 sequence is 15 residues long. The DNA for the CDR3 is TGTGCCAGCAGCTTAAACGGACAGGGACTACAACAAGCTTTCTTT. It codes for CASSLNGQGLQQAFF.

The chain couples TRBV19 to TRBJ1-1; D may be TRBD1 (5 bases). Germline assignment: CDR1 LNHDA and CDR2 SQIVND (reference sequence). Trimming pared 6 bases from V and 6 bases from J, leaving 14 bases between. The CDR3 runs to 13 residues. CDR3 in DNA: TGTGCCAGTAGCCCTGGGGCAGTGGCTGAAGCTTTCTTT. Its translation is CASSPGAVAEAFF.

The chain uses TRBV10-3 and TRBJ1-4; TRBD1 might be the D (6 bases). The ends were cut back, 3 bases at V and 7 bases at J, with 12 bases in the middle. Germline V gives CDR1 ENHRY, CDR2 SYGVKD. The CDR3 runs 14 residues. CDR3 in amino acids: CAISDGQSGEKLFF. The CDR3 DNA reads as TGTGCCATCAGTGACGGACAGTCGGGTGAAAAACTGTTTTTT.

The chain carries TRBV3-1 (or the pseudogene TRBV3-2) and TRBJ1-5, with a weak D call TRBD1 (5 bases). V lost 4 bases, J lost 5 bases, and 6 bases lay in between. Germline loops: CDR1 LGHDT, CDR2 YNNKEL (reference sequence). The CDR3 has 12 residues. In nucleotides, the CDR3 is TGTGCCAGCAGCCGGGGGGATCAGCCCCAGCATTTT. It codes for CASSRGDQPQHF.

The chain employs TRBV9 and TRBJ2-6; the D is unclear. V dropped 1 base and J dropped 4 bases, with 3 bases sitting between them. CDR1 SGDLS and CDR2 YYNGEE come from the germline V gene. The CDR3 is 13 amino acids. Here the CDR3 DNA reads TGTGCCAGCAGCGTAACAGGGGCCAACGTCCTGACTTTC. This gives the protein CASSVTGANVLTF. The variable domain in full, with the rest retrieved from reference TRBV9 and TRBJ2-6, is DSGVTQTPKHLITATGQRVTLRCSPRSGDLSVYWYQQSLDQGLQFLIQYYNGEERAKGNILERFSAQQFPDLHSELNLSSLELGDSALYFCASSVTGANVLTFGAGSRLTVL.

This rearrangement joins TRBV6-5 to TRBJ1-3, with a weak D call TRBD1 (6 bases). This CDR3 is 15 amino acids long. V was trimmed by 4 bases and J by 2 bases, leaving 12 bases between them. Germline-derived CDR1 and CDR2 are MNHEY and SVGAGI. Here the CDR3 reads CASSSTGFTGNTIYF. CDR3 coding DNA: TGTGCCAGCAGTTCCACAGGGTTTACTGGAAACACCATATATTTT.

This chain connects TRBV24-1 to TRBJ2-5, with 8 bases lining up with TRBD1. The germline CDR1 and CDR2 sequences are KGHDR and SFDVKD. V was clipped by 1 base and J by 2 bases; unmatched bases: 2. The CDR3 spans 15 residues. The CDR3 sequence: CATSDFTGGQETQYF. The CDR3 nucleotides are TGTGCCACCAGTGATTTCACAGGGGGGCAAGAGACCCAGTACTTC.

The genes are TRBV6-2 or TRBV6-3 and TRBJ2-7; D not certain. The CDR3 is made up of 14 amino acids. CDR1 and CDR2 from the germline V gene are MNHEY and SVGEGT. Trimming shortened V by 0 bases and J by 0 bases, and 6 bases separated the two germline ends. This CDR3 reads CASSYSRISYEQYF. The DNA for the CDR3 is TGTGCCAGCAGTTACTCGAGGATCTCCTACGAGCAGTACTTC.

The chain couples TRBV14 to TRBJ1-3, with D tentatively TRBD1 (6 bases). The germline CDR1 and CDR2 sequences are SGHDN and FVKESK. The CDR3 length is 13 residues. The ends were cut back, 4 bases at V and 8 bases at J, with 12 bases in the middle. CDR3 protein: CASSRYEGDTIYF. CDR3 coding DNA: TGTGCCAGCAGCCGGTACGAGGGGGACACCATATATTTT. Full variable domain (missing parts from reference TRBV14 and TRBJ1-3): EAGVTQFPSHSVIEKGQTVTLRCDPISGHDNLYWYRRVMGKEIKFLLHFVKESKQDESGMPNNRFLAERTGGTYSTLKVQPAELEDSGVYFCASSRYEGDTIYFGEGSWLTVV.

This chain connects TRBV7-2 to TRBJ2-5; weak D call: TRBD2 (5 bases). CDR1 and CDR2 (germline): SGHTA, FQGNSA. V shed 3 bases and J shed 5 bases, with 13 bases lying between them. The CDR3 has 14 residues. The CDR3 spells CASSLNPGTETQYF. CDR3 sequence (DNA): TGTGCCAGCAGCTTGAACCCGGGAACGGAGACCCAGTACTTC.

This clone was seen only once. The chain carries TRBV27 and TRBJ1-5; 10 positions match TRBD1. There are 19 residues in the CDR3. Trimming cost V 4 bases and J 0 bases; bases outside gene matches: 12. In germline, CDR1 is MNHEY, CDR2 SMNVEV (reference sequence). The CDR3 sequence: CASSSSGTGALGSNQPQHF. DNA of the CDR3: TGTGCCAGCAGTTCCTCCGGGACAGGGGCCCTTGGTAGCAATCAGCCCCAGCATTTT.

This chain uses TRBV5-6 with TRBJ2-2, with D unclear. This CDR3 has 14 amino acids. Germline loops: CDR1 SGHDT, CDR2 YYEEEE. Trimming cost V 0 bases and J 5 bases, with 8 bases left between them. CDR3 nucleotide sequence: TGTGCCAGCAGCTTGGTGGCCGGGACCGGGGAGCTGTTTTTT. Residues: CASSLVAGTGELFF.

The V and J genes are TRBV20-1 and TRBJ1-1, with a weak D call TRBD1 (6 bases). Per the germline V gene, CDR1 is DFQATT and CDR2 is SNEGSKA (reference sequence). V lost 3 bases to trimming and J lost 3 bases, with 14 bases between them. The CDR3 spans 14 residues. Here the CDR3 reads CSASRGTGYTEAFF. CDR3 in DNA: TGCAGTGCTAGTAGGGGGACGGGGTACACTGAAGCTTTCTTT.

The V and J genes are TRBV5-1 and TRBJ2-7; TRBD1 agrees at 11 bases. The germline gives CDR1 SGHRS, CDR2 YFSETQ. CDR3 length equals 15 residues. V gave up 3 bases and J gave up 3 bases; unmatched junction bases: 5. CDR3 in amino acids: CASSSGTGGIYEQYF. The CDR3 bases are TGCGCCAGCAGCTCAGGGACAGGGGGTATCTACGAGCAGTACTTC.

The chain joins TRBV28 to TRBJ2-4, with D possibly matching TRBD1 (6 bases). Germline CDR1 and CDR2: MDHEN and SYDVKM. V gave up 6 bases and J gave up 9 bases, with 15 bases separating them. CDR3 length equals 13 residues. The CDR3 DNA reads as TGTGCCAGCAGCCCTGGACAGTGGGCCATTCAGTACTTC. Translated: CASSPGQWAIQYF.